The 13 T cell receptor beta chains below come from one sample, sequenced in a study of blood T cell repertoires in COVID-19. This table comes from immunoSEQ multiplex PCR, and its TCRdb copy is limited to in-frame clones, with some not included. The data contain about 220,000 clones, roughly 84% of them seen just once; the ten biggest clones take up 3% to 3.5%. The sample comprised peripheral blood. The receptors originated from a woman aged 30 to 39 who had recovered from COVID-19.

The genes are TRBV6-5 and TRBJ1-1; 8 nucleotides agree with TRBD1. CDR3 size: 15 residues. V lost 6 bases to trimming and J lost 3 bases; unmatched junction nucleotides: 9. From germline, CDR1 is MNHEY and CDR2 SVGAGI. The CDR3 loop is CASSPHPDRDTEAFF. CDR3 DNA: TGTGCCAGCAGCCCACACCCGGACAGGGACACTGAAGCTTTCTTT.

V and J are TRBV7-3 and TRBJ2-1, with a tentative D call TRBD2 (5 bases). CDR3 size: 15 residues. V shed 5 bases and J shed 0 bases, with 11 bases lying between them. CDR1 and CDR2 from the germline V gene are SGHTA and FQGTGA. CDR3 coding DNA: TGTGCCAGCAGCCCCCAGCGGAGCTCCTACAATGAGCAGTTCTTC. Its translation is CASSPQRSSYNEQFF.

This chain connects TRBV2 to TRBJ1-1; TRBD1 matches at 7 bases. This CDR3 comprises 15 residues. V dropped 6 bases and J dropped 0; count of bases not matched to a gene: 7. Germline loops: CDR1 SNHLY, CDR2 FYNNEI. The DNA of the CDR3 is TGTGCCAGCAGGAAGACAGGGTCGATGAACACTGAAGCTTTCTTT. It yields the protein CASRKTGSMNTEAFF. Complete variable domain (other parts from reference TRBV2 and TRBJ1-1): EPEVTQTPSHQVTQMGQEVILRCVPISNHLYFYWYRQILGQKVEFLVSFYNNEISEKSEIFDDQFSVERPDGSNFTLKIRSTKLEDSAMYFCASRKTGSMNTEAFFGQGTRLTVV.

V is TRBV5-5 and J is TRBJ2-1, with TRBD2 matching 10 bases. The CDR3 consists of 18 residues. V trimming: 4 bases; J trimming: 7 bases; junction bases outside the gene matches: 17. Germline CDR1 reads SGHKS; CDR2 reads YYEKEE (reference sequence). The CDR3 DNA is TGTGCCAGCAGCCGAGCGGGAGGGTTTAATGCGATCATTAATGAGCAGTTCTTC. It yields the protein CASSRAGGFNAIINEQFF.

This clone was observed a few times. Relative to the germline gene, one junction end is altered; a read error may explain this. This chain joins TRBV7-7 and TRBJ2-2; 8 bases map to TRBD2. This CDR3 has 17 amino acids. CDR1 and CDR2 (germline): SSHAT, FNYEAQ (reference sequence). The CDR3 coding sequence is TGTGCTAGCAGCCCTGGGTCGGTGGCGGGGGGCACCGGGGAGCTGTTTTTT. Protein sequence: CASSPGSVAGGTGELFF.

The chain couples TRBV28 to TRBJ2-1, with no clear D. The V gene's germline CDR1 is MDHEN and CDR2 SYDVKM. Deletions cut 3 bases from V and 0 bases from J, with 6 bases between. CDR3 length: 14 amino acids. The CDR3 bases are TGTGCCAGCAGTTTTGTACTCTCCTACAATGAGCAGTTCTTC. It is translated as CASSFVLSYNEQFF.

V usage is TRBV2 and J usage is TRBJ2-1, with D maybe TRBD2 (5 bases). Germline loops: CDR1 SNHLY, CDR2 FYNNEI. Trimming shortened V by 3 bases and J by 1 base, and 7 bases separated the two germline ends. The CDR3 extends over 14 amino acids. Here the CDR3 DNA reads TGTGCCAGCAGTGAGACGGGGTCCTACAATGAGCAGTTCTTC. It codes for CASSETGSYNEQFF.

The CDR3 here is CATSDFGTSDNNEQFF. The CDR3 region has the DNA TGTGCCACCAGTGATTTCGGGACTAGCGACAACAATGAGCAGTTCTTC. The chain uses TRBV24-1 and TRBJ2-1, with 10 bases identical to TRBD2. V gave up 1 base and J gave up 5 bases; unmatched junction bases: 4. Germline V gene sequence: CDR1 KGHDR, CDR2 SFDVKD. This CDR3 contains 16 residues.

J is TRBJ1-6 and V is TRBV3-1 (or the pseudogene TRBV3-2); D remains ambiguous. Trimming took off 2 bases at V and 5 bases at J, with 4 bases between the two ends. CDR3 length: 13 amino acids. Germline CDR1 and CDR2: LGHDT and YNNKEL (reference sequence). CDR3 DNA: TGTGCCAGCAGCCAACAGGATAATTCACCCCTCCACTTT. It codes for CASSQQDNSPLHF.

In the case of this clone: The junction and the germline gene differ at one end; a read error may be behind it. The rearrangement uses TRBV7-7 and TRBJ2-5; 10 nucleotides line up with TRBD2. Per the germline V gene, CDR1 is SSHAT and CDR2 is FNYEAQ (reference sequence). This CDR3 contains 15 residues. The CDR3 region has the DNA TGTGCTAGCAGCTTAATGGGACTAGCGTCTGAGACCCAGTACTTC. Encoded protein: CASSLMGLASETQYF.

The V call is TRBV29-1, the J call TRBJ1-2; no firm D call. CDR1 SQVTM and CDR2 ANQGSEA come from the germline V gene. The CDR3 runs to 16 residues. V lost 6 bases and J lost 4, with 24 bases in between. Here the CDR3 DNA reads TGCAGCGTCGTAGTATCGTACGTCTGGGCGCTCTATGGCTACACCTTC. This sequence encodes CSVVVSYVWALYGYTF.

This chain joins TRBV7-3 and TRBJ2-2; D not resolved. The CDR3 covers 12 residues. Trimming took 5 bases from V and 6 from J, leaving 7 bases between them. Germline lookup yields CDR1 SGHTA and CDR2 FQGTGA. CDR3 loop: CASSPISGELFF. The CDR3 DNA reads TGTGCCAGCAGCCCTATCTCCGGGGAGCTGTTTTTT.

The chain is built from TRBV10-2 and TRBJ1-1, with 9 bases that match TRBD1. V lost 4 bases to trimming and J lost 4 bases; unmatched junction nucleotides: 10. Germline V gene data show CDR1 as WSHSY and CDR2 as SAAADI. CDR3 size: 16 residues. CDR3 residues: CASSVRPGQGITEAFF. The CDR3 nucleotides are TGCGCCAGCAGTGTCCGGCCTGGACAGGGGATCACTGAAGCTTTCTTT.